Each of the 25 T cell receptor beta chains below was sequenced from the same sample in a study of T cell responses to AZD1222 COVID-19 vaccine. Sequenced by immunoSEQ multiplex PCR; TCRdb stores in-frame clones only, minus some. This repertoire shows 200,000 or so clones, 85% to 95% found once; its top ten account for 0.95% to 1.1%. The sample consisted of peripheral blood, taken 28 days after the second AZD1222 dose. The receptors stem from an adult who received the AZD1222 COVID-19 vaccine.

The chain has TRBV30 and TRBJ2-7, with 8 bases identical to TRBD2. Trimming at V came to 4 bases and at J to 2 bases, leaving 7 bases not matched to a gene. The CDR3 length is 14 residues. Germline V gene lookup returns CDR1 GTSNPN and CDR2 SVGIG (reference sequence). CDR3 residues: CAWMRRAGAYEQYF. Written as DNA, the CDR3 is TGTGCCTGGATGCGCCGAGCGGGGGCCTACGAGCAGTACTTC.

The V gene is TRBV3-1 (or the pseudogene TRBV3-2), the J gene TRBJ1-2, with unresolved D. The CDR3 covers 16 residues. Germline CDR1 and CDR2: LGHDT and YNNKEL (reference sequence). The ends were cut back, 1 base at V and 0 bases at J, with 12 bases in the middle. The CDR3 reads CASSQGSGLANYGYTF. CDR3 bases: TGTGCCAGCAGCCAAGGGTCAGGCTTAGCTAACTATGGCTACACCTTC.

V and J are TRBV27 and TRBJ2-5; no clear D gene. Trimming took 6 bases from V and 1 from J, leaving 9 bases between them. The CDR3 is 13 residues long. Germline lookup yields CDR1 MNHEY and CDR2 SMNVEV (reference sequence). The CDR3 DNA follows: TGTGCCAGCAGAGACACCTCCCAAGAGACCCAGTACTTC. This encodes CASRDTSQETQYF.

This clone occurred once. This chain joins TRBV13 and TRBJ2-7, with 7 nucleotides matching TRBD2. V was clipped by 2 bases and J by 1 base; unmatched bases: 5. CDR1 and CDR2 (germline): PRHDT, FYEKMQ (reference sequence). The CDR3 loop spans 15 amino acids. Here the CDR3 reads CASSLYGRGSYEQYF. The CDR3 bases are TGTGCCAGCAGCTTATATGGGCGGGGGTCCTACGAGCAGTACTTC.

The chain carries TRBV19 and TRBJ2-1; possibly TRBD1 for D (6 bases). Germline V gives CDR1 LNHDA, CDR2 SQIVND (reference sequence). V lost 3 bases, J lost 4 bases, and 13 bases lay in between. The CDR3 loop spans 15 amino acids. In nucleotides, the CDR3 is TGTGCCAGTAGTATCGTAGCAGGGGAGTACAATGAGCAGTTCTTC. Its translation is CASSIVAGEYNEQFF. The full variable domain, its missing parts supplied by reference TRBV19 and TRBJ2-1, is DGGITQSPKYLFRKEGQNVTLSCEQNLNHDAMYWYRQDPGQGLRLIYYSQIVNDFQKGDIAEGYSVSREKKESFPLTVTSAQKNPTAFYLCASSIVAGEYNEQFFGPGTRLTVL.

V gene TRBV24-1 combines with J gene TRBJ1-1, with D possibly being TRBD1 (5 bases). Per the germline V gene, CDR1 is KGHDR and CDR2 is SFDVKD. There are 13 residues in the CDR3. V shed 2 bases and J shed 7 bases, with 10 bases lying between them. CDR3 in amino acids: CATSDSGYGEAFF. Written as DNA, the CDR3 is TGTGCCACCAGTGATTCAGGGTATGGTGAAGCTTTCTTT.

The chain is built from TRBV2 and TRBJ1-2, with 7 nucleotides matching TRBD1. This CDR3 contains 12 residues. After removal of 4 bases from V and 8 bases from J, the junction contained 4 bases not matched to a gene. Germline CDR1 and CDR2: SNHLY and FYNNEI. The CDR3 loop is CASSGQGGGYTF. The CDR3 DNA reads TGTGCCAGCAGTGGACAGGGAGGCGGCTACACCTTC. The entire variable domain, with the rest obtained from reference TRBV2 and TRBJ1-2, is as follows: EPEVTQTPSHQVTQMGQEVILRCVPISNHLYFYWYRQILGQKVEFLVSFYNNEISEKSEIFDDQFSVERPDGSNFTLKIRSTKLEDSAMYFCASSGQGGGYTFGSGTRLTVV.

The chain couples TRBV4-1 to TRBJ2-1; 7 positions agree with TRBD1. With 0 bases clipped from V and 2 bases from J, the junction kept 4 bases outside the gene matches. Germline V gives CDR1 MGHRA, CDR2 YSYEKL. This CDR3 is built from 16 residues. The CDR3 protein is CASSQDPGQAYNEQFF. In nucleotides, the CDR3 is TGCGCCAGCAGCCAAGATCCTGGACAGGCCTACAATGAGCAGTTCTTC.

The V call is TRBV18, the J call TRBJ1-4; D gene unclear. This CDR3 spans 15 amino acids. V was cut by 3 bases and J by 3 bases, with 11 bases left in between. Germline V gene sequence: CDR1 KGHSH, CDR2 LQKENI. The CDR3 DNA reads TGTGCCAGCTCACCCGGGAACTCTGCTAATGAAAAACTGTTTTTT. Translating gives CASSPGNSANEKLFF.

The V call is TRBV7-9, the J call TRBJ1-5; tentative D call: TRBD1 (5 bases). V dropped 3 bases and J dropped 0 bases, with 12 bases sitting between them. The CDR3 totals 16 residues. Germline V lookup: CDR1 SEHNR, CDR2 FQNEAQ (reference sequence). CDR3 DNA sequence: TGTGCCAGCAGCTTTGGCGGGGCGAATAGCAATCAGCCCCAGCATTTT. It specifies CASSFGGANSNQPQHF.

CDR3 loop: CASSEAGSGAYYEQYF. DNA for the CDR3: TGTGCCAGCAGTGAAGCGGGTAGCGGGGCTTACTACGAGCAGTACTTC. The chain employs TRBV6-1 and TRBJ2-7; TRBD2 matches at 8 bases. This CDR3 is 16 amino acids long. Per germline, CDR1 MNHNS and CDR2 SASEGT. With 0 bases clipped from V and 3 bases from J, the junction kept 7 bases outside the gene matches.

In DNA form, the CDR3 reads TGTGCCAGCACCGACAGGGGGCCTCGGGGCTACACCTTC. Translated: CASTDRGPRGYTF. This chain connects TRBV12-3 or TRBV12-4 to TRBJ1-2, with 10 bases lining up with TRBD1. CDR3 length: 13 residues. The ends lost 7 bases at V and 8 bases at J; junction bases unmatched: 7.

The J gene is TRBJ2-7, the V gene TRBV7-6; 8 positions match TRBD1. Losses at the gene ends were 5 bases for V and 1 base for J; bases not matched to a gene: 1. Per germline, CDR1 SGHVS and CDR2 FNYEAQ. The CDR3 consists of 13 residues. CDR3 residues: CASSRTGSYEQYF. CDR3 bases: TGTGCCAGCAGCCGGACAGGGTCCTACGAGCAGTACTTC.

The V and J genes are TRBV3-1 (or the pseudogene TRBV3-2) and TRBJ1-3, with a tentative D call TRBD1 (6 bases). Germline loops: CDR1 LGHDT, CDR2 YNNKEL (reference sequence). The CDR3 has 15 amino acids. V was shortened by 6 bases and J by 0 bases, with 12 bases between the two germline ends. CDR3 sequence: CASSTDRYSGNTIYF. The CDR3 DNA sequence: TGTGCCAGCAGTACGGACAGATACTCTGGAAACACCATATATTTT.

The count of this clone is one. The V call is TRBV9, the J call TRBJ1-5; the D is unclear. The CDR3 totals 15 residues. The germline gives CDR1 SGDLS, CDR2 YYNGEE. The V end lost 0 bases, the J end lost 0 bases, and 7 bases lay between the germline ends. CDR3 nucleotides: TGTGCCAGCAGCGTAGACCCGTCTAGCAATCAGCCCCAGCATTTT. It yields the protein CASSVDPSSNQPQHF.

As DNA, the CDR3 is TGTGCCAGTAGTACCCCCGGGGGACCTAGCCTCATCTATGGCTACACCTTC. This translates into CASSTPGGPSLIYGYTF. The J gene is TRBJ1-2, the V gene TRBV19, with D maybe TRBD1 (5 bases). The germline V gene encodes CDR1 LNHDA and CDR2 SQIVND (reference sequence). Trimming took off 4 bases at V and 4 bases at J, with 22 bases between the two ends. The length of the CDR3 is 17 residues.

V and J are TRBV4-3 and TRBJ2-7; D is possibly TRBD2 (7 bases). This CDR3 has 15 residues. V lost 0 bases and J 0 bases, leaving 9 bases between the germline ends. Germline-derived CDR1 and CDR2 are LGHNA and YSLEER. CDR3 loop: CASSQERGHSYEQYF. The CDR3 region has the DNA TGCGCCAGCAGCCAAGAGCGGGGGCACTCCTACGAGCAGTACTTC.

The rearrangement uses TRBV7-8 and TRBJ2-7; D is unclear. Germline V CDR1 and CDR2: SGHVS, FQNEAQ. Trimming removed 1 base at V and 7 bases at J, with 5 bases between. This CDR3 spans 11 amino acids. CDR3 region: CASSLVREQYF. The DNA for the CDR3 is TGTGCCAGCAGCTTAGTTCGGGAGCAGTACTTC.

The rearrangement joins TRBV11-3 to TRBJ2-3, with 7 bases lining up with TRBD2. The germline CDR1 and CDR2 sequences are SGHNT and YENEEA. This CDR3 is built from 16 residues. V trimming: 5 bases; J trimming: 6 bases; junction bases outside the gene matches: 14. In DNA, the CDR3 is TGTGCCAGCAGCCCAGGCCGCCTAGCGGAGTTGGATACGCAGTATTTT. Encoded protein: CASSPGRLAELDTQYF. Variable domain in full (rest from reference TRBV11-3 and TRBJ2-3): EAGVVQSPRYKIIEKKQPVAFWCNPISGHNTLYWYLQNLGQGPELLIRYENEEAVDDSQLPKDRFSAERLKGVDSTLKIQPAELGDSAVYLCASSPGRLAELDTQYFGPGTRLTVL.

J is TRBJ1-2 and V is TRBV9; D is unresolved. Trimming removed 0 bases at V and 4 bases at J, with 16 bases between. CDR3 length: 16 residues. Germline V lookup: CDR1 SGDLS, CDR2 YYNGEE. For the CDR3, the DNA is TGTGCCAGCAGCGTAGGGGAGTCCCCCTTCCTCTATGGCTACACCTTC. As protein: CASSVGESPFLYGYTF.

The V call is TRBV4-3, the J call TRBJ1-1; no clear D gene. The CDR3 loop spans 13 amino acids. V was shortened by 0 bases and J by 0 bases, with 2 bases between the two germline ends. Germline V gene data show CDR1 as LGHNA and CDR2 as YSLEER. The CDR3, as DNA: TGCGCCAGCAGCCAAGAGCTGAACACTGAAGCTTTCTTT. It codes for CASSQELNTEAFF.

This clone occurred a few times. The V call is TRBV5-1, the J call TRBJ2-7, with TRBD1 identical over 8 bases. The CDR3 contains 12 residues. V lost 4 bases, J lost 9 bases, and 6 bases stayed unmatched. Germline V gene lookup returns CDR1 SGHRS and CDR2 YFSETQ. The CDR3 bases are TGCGCCAGCAGCCTGCAGGGGGCGGGGCAGTACTTC. Its translation is CASSLQGAGQYF.

The V and J genes are TRBV3-1 (or the pseudogene TRBV3-2) and TRBJ2-5, with 7 bases aligning to TRBD1. CDR1 and CDR2 (germline): LGHDT, YNNKEL (reference sequence). Germline trimming cut 0 bases from V and 4 bases from J; bases unmatched to any gene: 8. The CDR3 has 16 residues. The CDR3 region is CASSQDPPGGRETQYF. CDR3 sequence (DNA): TGTGCCAGCAGCCAAGATCCCCCAGGGGGACGAGAGACCCAGTACTTC.

The rearrangement joins TRBV19 to TRBJ1-2; D not certain. The ends were cut back, 5 bases at V and 2 bases at J, with 6 bases in the middle. Germline V gives CDR1 LNHDA, CDR2 SQIVND (reference sequence). The CDR3 is 12 amino acids. As DNA, the CDR3 is TGTGCCAGTAGTCCTCAAAACTATGGCTACACCTTC. This encodes CASSPQNYGYTF.

The chain joins TRBV10-3 to TRBJ2-1, with TRBD2 matching over 7 bases. Germline V CDR1 and CDR2: ENHRY, SYGVKD. V shed 0 bases, J shed 5 bases, and the junction held 4 bases outside the gene matches. This CDR3 has 15 residues. CDR3 amino acids: CAISESPSGDNEQFF. The CDR3 nucleotides are TGTGCCATCAGTGAGTCCCCAAGCGGGGACAATGAGCAGTTCTTC.